The rows below give T cell receptor beta chains drawn from one sample of a study of blood T cell repertoires in COVID-19. Measured with immunoSEQ multiplex PCR; TCRdb has only the in-frame clones, and not every one. Among a few hundred thousand clones listed, 80% to 90% were seen once. The sequenced sample was PBMCs or T cells enriched from blood (not recorded which). The origin of the receptors is a man aged 25-45 years who had recovered from COVID-19. The CDR3 runs from the conserved cysteine through the conserved F or W. The D gene is left open where the match is weak. Size tells how often a clone was seen (once, few, many) or the class of an expanded clone, and some rows leave it out.

J gene: TRBJ2-1; V gene: TRBV10-3; clone size: NA; D gene: TRBD2; CDR3 protein: CAITPQLAGADEQFF; CDR3 DNA: TGTGCCATCACCCCTCAACTAGCGGGGGCGGATGAGCAGTTCTTC
J gene: TRBJ1-2; V gene: TRBV4-2; clone size: NA; D gene: NA; CDR3 protein: CASSQESSGYTF; CDR3 DNA: TGTGCCAGCAGCCAAGAATCTAGCGGCTACACCTTC
J gene: TRBJ2-5; V gene: TRBV9; clone size: NA; D gene: TRBD2; CDR3 protein: CASSAGRTSEKETQYF; CDR3 DNA: TGTGCCAGCAGCGCAGGCCGGACTAGCGAGAAAGAGACCCAGTACTTC
J gene: TRBJ1-2; V gene: TRBV5-1; clone size: NA; D gene: TRBD1; CDR3 protein: CASRPDRGLIGYTF; CDR3 DNA: TGCGCCAGCAGACCAGACAGGGGGCTTATTGGCTACACCTTC
J gene: TRBJ1-5; V gene: TRBV30; clone size: NA; D gene: TRBD1; CDR3 protein: CAWRETGGYQPQHF; CDR3 DNA: TGTGCCTGGAGAGAGACAGGGGGGTATCAGCCCCAGCATTTT
J gene: TRBJ1-2; V gene: TRBV29-1; clone size: NA; D gene: TRBD1; CDR3 protein: CSVGGQGPSGYTF; CDR3 DNA: TGCAGCGTTGGGGGACAGGGACCTAGTGGCTACACCTTC
J gene: TRBJ1-1; V gene: TRBV7-8; clone size: NA; D gene: NA; CDR3 protein: CASSLRWTEAFF; CDR3 DNA: TGTGCCAGCAGCTTACGGTGGACTGAAGCTTTCTTT
J gene: TRBJ1-2; V gene: TRBV11-2; clone size: NA; D gene: TRBD1; CDR3 protein: CASSLFPPTGEVIYGYTF; CDR3 DNA: TGTGCCAGCAGCTTGTTCCCCCCCACAGGGGAAGTGATCTATGGCTACACCTTC
J gene: TRBJ2-7; V gene: TRBV7-2; clone size: NA; D gene: TRBD1; CDR3 protein: CASSFRDRVLEQYF; CDR3 DNA: TGTGCCAGCAGCTTCCGGGACAGGGTACTCGAGCAGTACTTC
J gene: TRBJ1-5; V gene: TRBV24-1; clone size: NA; D gene: NA; CDR3 protein: CATRGAGNQPQHF; CDR3 DNA: TGTGCCACCAGGGGGGCGGGCAATCAGCCCCAGCATTTT
J gene: TRBJ1-2; V gene: TRBV5-6; clone size: NA; D gene: TRBD1; CDR3 protein: CASSTRGRGNYGYTF; CDR3 DNA: TGTGCCAGCAGCACCAGGGGGCGCGGGAACTATGGCTACACCTTC
J gene: TRBJ1-1; V gene: TRBV7-8; clone size: NA; D gene: NA; CDR3 protein: CASSLVSTEAFF; CDR3 DNA: TGTGCCAGCAGCTTAGTATCCACTGAAGCTTTCTTT
J gene: TRBJ1-1; V gene: TRBV7-9; clone size: NA; D gene: NA; CDR3 protein: CASSLGGWPEAFF; CDR3 DNA: TGTGCCAGCAGCTTGGGCGGGTGGCCTGAAGCTTTCTTT
J gene: TRBJ2-7; V gene: TRBV4-2; clone size: NA; D gene: TRBD1; CDR3 protein: CASGEMGTADSYEQYF; CDR3 DNA: TGTGCCAGCGGAGAGATGGGGACAGCGGATTCCTACGAGCAGTACTTC
J gene: TRBJ1-2; V gene: TRBV11-1; clone size: NA; D gene: NA; CDR3 protein: CASTSGGRYGYTF; CDR3 DNA: TGTGCCAGCACGAGTGGAGGGCGCTATGGCTACACCTTC
J gene: TRBJ2-7; V gene: TRBV10-1; clone size: NA; D gene: TRBD2; CDR3 protein: CASSPSGGRYEQYF; CDR3 DNA: TGCGCCAGCAGTCCTAGCGGGGGTCGGTACGAGCAGTACTTC
J gene: TRBJ2-2; V gene: TRBV11-2; clone size: NA; D gene: TRBD2; CDR3 protein: CASSFSGGGTGELFF; CDR3 DNA: TGTGCCAGCAGCTTCAGCGGGGGCGGGACCGGGGAGCTGTTTTTT
J gene: TRBJ2-2; V gene: TRBV7-8; clone size: NA; D gene: NA; CDR3 protein: CASSLGWGRAGELFF; CDR3 DNA: TGTGCCAGCAGCTTAGGGTGGGGGCGGGCCGGGGAGCTGTTTTTT
J gene: TRBJ2-2; V gene: TRBV4-3; clone size: NA; D gene: NA; CDR3 protein: CASSQERQRVLNTGELFF; CDR3 DNA: TGCGCCAGCAGCCAAGAGAGACAGCGAGTCTTGAACACCGGGGAGCTGTTTTTT
J gene: TRBJ2-3; V gene: TRBV29-1; clone size: NA; D gene: TRBD1; CDR3 protein: CSVDRGRIDTQYF; CDR3 DNA: TGCAGCGTTGACAGGGGGAGAATAGATACGCAGTATTTT
J gene: TRBJ2-1; V gene: TRBV2; clone size: NA; D gene: NA; CDR3 protein: CASSAESGSYNEQFF; CDR3 DNA: TGTGCCAGCAGTGCCGAGTCGGGTTCCTACAATGAGCAGTTCTTC
J gene: TRBJ2-3; V gene: TRBV2; clone size: NA; D gene: TRBD2; CDR3 protein: CASSVGLAGLADTQYF; CDR3 DNA: TGTGCCAGCAGTGTGGGGCTAGCGGGATTAGCAGATACGCAGTATTTT
J gene: TRBJ1-4; V gene: TRBV10-3; clone size: NA; D gene: TRBD1; CDR3 protein: CAIRPTDREDEKLFF; CDR3 DNA: TGTGCCATCAGACCTACGGACAGGGAAGACGAAAAACTGTTTTTT
J gene: TRBJ2-3; V gene: TRBV13; clone size: NA; D gene: TRBD2; CDR3 protein: CASTPGRGGGTDTQYF; CDR3 DNA: TGTGCCAGCACCCCGGGGCGGGGGGGAGGCACAGATACGCAGTATTTT
J gene: TRBJ1-1; V gene: TRBV6-5; clone size: NA; D gene: NA; CDR3 protein: CASSRIGQNTEAFF; CDR3 DNA: TGTGCCAGCAGTCGGATAGGACAGAACACTGAAGCTTTCTTT
J gene: TRBJ1-4; V gene: TRBV27; clone size: once; D gene: TRBD1; CDR3 protein: CASSAETGRREKLFF; CDR3 DNA: TGTGCCAGCAGTGCTGAGACAGGGCGGCGGGAAAAACTGTTTTTT
J gene: TRBJ1-1; V gene: TRBV19; clone size: NA; D gene: TRBD1; CDR3 protein: CASSDRGNPEAFF; CDR3 DNA: TGTGCCAGTTCTGACAGGGGGAATCCTGAAGCTTTCTTT
J gene: TRBJ1-4; V gene: TRBV7-8; clone size: NA; D gene: TRBD1; CDR3 protein: CASSSRQGGDEKLFF; CDR3 DNA: TGTGCCAGCAGCTCCAGACAGGGAGGTGATGAAAAACTGTTTTTT
J gene: TRBJ1-3; V gene: TRBV2; clone size: NA; D gene: NA; CDR3 protein: CASSFGGGENTIYF; CDR3 DNA: TGTGCCAGCAGTTTTGGCGGAGGGGAAAACACCATATATTTT
J gene: TRBJ2-7; V gene: TRBV21-1; clone size: once; D gene: NA; CDR3 protein: CASSRTGRANYEQYF; CDR3 DNA: TGTGCCAGCAGCAGGACAGGTCGGGCTAACTACGAGCAGTACTTC
J gene: TRBJ1-1; V gene: TRBV5-4; clone size: NA; D gene: NA; CDR3 protein: CASSRSQDSAEAFF; CDR3 DNA: TGTGCCAGCAGCCGATCACAAGACAGCGCGGAAGCTTTCTTT
J gene: TRBJ2-5; V gene: TRBV9; clone size: NA; D gene: NA; CDR3 protein: CASSPGLTQETQYF; CDR3 DNA: TGTGCCAGCAGCCCAGGACTAACCCAAGAGACCCAGTACTTC
J gene: TRBJ1-2; V gene: TRBV9; clone size: few; D gene: NA; CDR3 protein: CASSGWAADKANYGYTF; CDR3 DNA: TGTGCCAGCAGCGGGTGGGCTGCGGACAAGGCTAACTATGGCTACACCTTC
J gene: TRBJ1-6; V gene: TRBV9; clone size: once; D gene: NA; CDR3 protein: CASSVEANSARVNSPLHF; CDR3 DNA: TGTGCCAGCAGCGTAGAGGCCAACTCAGCCAGGGTTAATTCACCCCTCCACTTT
J gene: TRBJ1-1; V gene: TRBV29-1; clone size: NA; D gene: NA; CDR3 protein: CSVAQGWGMNTEAFF; CDR3 DNA: TGCAGCGTTGCGCAGGGGTGGGGGATGAACACTGAAGCTTTCTTT
J gene: TRBJ2-7; V gene: TRBV10-2; clone size: few; D gene: NA; CDR3 protein: CASSLPGLGSVQYF; CDR3 DNA: TGCGCCAGCAGTCTACCGGGACTCGGATCCGTGCAGTACTTC
J gene: TRBJ2-7; V gene: TRBV19; clone size: few; D gene: TRBD1; CDR3 protein: CASSIPGQGLVEQYF; CDR3 DNA: TGTGCCAGTAGTATTCCGGGACAGGGGTTAGTCGAGCAGTACTTC
J gene: TRBJ1-5; V gene: TRBV9; clone size: few; D gene: NA; CDR3 protein: CASSVEQGIGPNQPQHF; CDR3 DNA: TGTGCCAGCAGCGTAGAACAGGGAATCGGGCCTAATCAGCCCCAGCATTTT
J gene: TRBJ1-4; V gene: TRBV5-1; clone size: NA; D gene: TRBD1; CDR3 protein: CASSFSTGNEKLFF; CDR3 DNA: TGCGCCAGCAGCTTTTCGACAGGGAATGAAAAACTGTTTTTT
J gene: TRBJ2-7; V gene: TRBV20-1; clone size: NA; D gene: TRBD1; CDR3 protein: CSARTGNEQYF; CDR3 DNA: TGCAGTGCCCGGACAGGGAACGAGCAGTACTTC
J gene: TRBJ2-3; V gene: TRBV30; clone size: NA; D gene: NA; CDR3 protein: CAWSDQGTPTDTQYF; CDR3 DNA: TGTGCCTGGAGTGATCAGGGGACACCCACAGATACGCAGTATTTT
J gene: TRBJ2-2; V gene: TRBV2; clone size: NA; D gene: TRBD2; CDR3 protein: CASSPPTGGQGIGELFF; CDR3 DNA: TGTGCCAGCAGCCCCCCAACGGGGGGGCAGGGAATCGGGGAGCTGTTTTTT
J gene: TRBJ1-1; V gene: TRBV18; clone size: NA; D gene: NA; CDR3 protein: CASSPGGNTEAFF; CDR3 DNA: TGTGCCAGCTCACCGGGGGGGAACACTGAAGCTTTCTTT
J gene: TRBJ2-2; V gene: TRBV5-1; clone size: few; D gene: NA; CDR3 protein: CASSLAGQSSGELFF; CDR3 DNA: TGCGCCAGCAGCTTGGCCGGACAATCGTCCGGGGAGCTGTTTTTT
J gene: TRBJ2-7; V gene: TRBV15; clone size: NA; D gene: TRBD2; CDR3 protein: CATSSGPRGGRYEQYF; CDR3 DNA: TGTGCCACCAGCAGTGGCCCTCGGGGGGGCCGCTACGAGCAGTACTTC
J gene: TRBJ1-4; V gene: TRBV5-5; clone size: NA; D gene: NA; CDR3 protein: CASRHTASLNEKLFF; CDR3 DNA: TGTGCCAGCAGACACACAGCTTCTTTAAATGAAAAACTGTTTTTT
J gene: TRBJ2-3; V gene: TRBV5-1; clone size: NA; D gene: TRBD1; CDR3 protein: CASSRTGVTDTQYF; CDR3 DNA: TGCGCCAGCAGCCGGACAGGGGTCACAGATACGCAGTATTTT
J gene: TRBJ1-2; V gene: TRBV5-1; clone size: NA; D gene: NA; CDR3 protein: CASSPAPGAYGYTF; CDR3 DNA: TGCGCCAGCAGCCCAGCCCCAGGGGCCTATGGCTACACCTTC
J gene: TRBJ1-1; V gene: TRBV12-3/TRBV12-4; clone size: NA; D gene: NA; CDR3 protein: CASSPNPGTEAFF; CDR3 DNA: TGTGCCAGCAGCCCTAATCCGGGGACAGAAGCTTTCTTT
J gene: TRBJ1-2; V gene: TRBV19; clone size: NA; D gene: NA; CDR3 protein: CARTPRSSDRTTNYGYTF; CDR3 DNA: TGTGCCAGAACCCCCCGTTCTTCTGACAGAACAACTAACTATGGCTACACCTTC
J gene: TRBJ1-5; V gene: TRBV13; clone size: NA; D gene: NA; CDR3 protein: CASSLGAGNGNQPQHF; CDR3 DNA: TGTGCCAGCAGCTTAGGCGCAGGGAATGGCAATCAGCCCCAGCATTTT
J gene: TRBJ1-2; V gene: TRBV5-6; clone size: NA; D gene: TRBD1; CDR3 protein: CASSQWTGNYGYTF; CDR3 DNA: TGTGCCAGCAGCCAGTGGACAGGCAACTATGGCTACACCTTC
J gene: TRBJ1-4; V gene: TRBV9; clone size: NA; D gene: NA; CDR3 protein: CASSGRDTLGEKLFF; CDR3 DNA: TGTGCCAGCAGCGGCCGGGACACCCTAGGGGAAAAACTGTTTTTT
J gene: TRBJ2-3; V gene: TRBV9; clone size: NA; D gene: TRBD2; CDR3 protein: CASSVATSGGTDTQYF; CDR3 DNA: TGTGCCAGCAGCGTAGCTACTAGCGGGGGGACAGATACGCAGTATTTT
J gene: TRBJ2-4; V gene: TRBV5-4; clone size: NA; D gene: TRBD1; CDR3 protein: CASSLRQGRNIQYF; CDR3 DNA: TGTGCCAGCAGCTTACGACAGGGGAGGAACATTCAGTACTTC
J gene: TRBJ1-6; V gene: TRBV7-9; clone size: NA; D gene: NA; CDR3 protein: CASSGRIGENSPLHF; CDR3 DNA: TGTGCCAGCAGCGGACGGATCGGGGAGAATTCACCCCTCCACTTT
J gene: TRBJ2-1; V gene: TRBV5-6; clone size: few; D gene: TRBD1; CDR3 protein: CASSSNPRDRVYNEQFF; CDR3 DNA: TGTGCCAGCAGCAGCAATCCCCGGGACAGGGTTTACAATGAGCAGTTCTTC
J gene: TRBJ1-2; V gene: TRBV6-5; clone size: once; D gene: TRBD1; CDR3 protein: CASSRQGWGYTF; CDR3 DNA: TGTGCCAGCAGCCGACAGGGATGGGGCTACACCTTC
J gene: TRBJ1-2; V gene: TRBV29-1; clone size: NA; D gene: NA; CDR3 protein: CSVAVQGRESGYTF; CDR3 DNA: TGCAGCGTTGCGGTCCAGGGTCGAGAAAGCGGCTACACCTTC
J gene: TRBJ1-1; V gene: TRBV3-1/TRBV3-2; clone size: NA; D gene: NA; CDR3 protein: CASSQEQANTEAFF; CDR3 DNA: TGTGCCAGCAGCCAAGAGCAGGCTAACACTGAAGCTTTCTTT